These 8 T cell receptor beta chains share one sample of origin, sequenced in a study of CD8 T cells in Susac syndrome. With random hexamers, reverse transcription was performed on roughly 0.5 to 1 ug of RNA. TCRdb processed the immunoSEQ multiplex PCR reads anew with MiXCR; each CDR3 protein has one entry. The sample has about 130,000 distinct CDR3 sequences, 80% seen once. The sample comprised CD8+ T cells from PBMCs. Every receptor here comes from a human donor with multiple sclerosis.

The chain recombines TRBV19 with TRBJ2-5, with a tentative D call TRBD1 (6 bases). The V end lost 3 bases, the J end lost 4 bases, and 15 bases lay between the germline ends. CDR1 LNHDA and CDR2 SQIVND come from the germline V gene (reference sequence). The CDR3 spans 15 residues. The CDR3 sequence: CASSIGAGQRETQYF. CDR3 sequence (DNA): TGTGCCAGTAGTATTGGAGCCGGACAGCGAGAGACCCAGTACTTC.

V gene TRBV9 combines with J gene TRBJ1-1; maybe TRBD1 (5 bases). Germline V gene data show CDR1 as SGDLS and CDR2 as YYNGEE. V lost 6 bases and J lost 5, with 11 bases in between. This CDR3 has 12 amino acids. The CDR3 sequence is CASTPRETEAFF. Written as DNA, the CDR3 is TGTGCCAGCACCCCCAGGGAAACTGAAGCTTTCTTT.

The chain carries TRBV6-1 and TRBJ1-1, with TRBD1 matching 7 bases. Germline-derived CDR1 and CDR2 are MNHNS and SASEGT. The CDR3 has 16 residues. V shed 0 bases, J shed 0 bases, and the junction held 4 bases outside the gene matches. CDR3 sequence: CASSEAAGTVNTEAFF. The CDR3 DNA sequence: TGTGCCAGCAGTGAAGCAGCCGGGACAGTGAACACTGAAGCTTTCTTT.

This chain connects TRBV6-5 to TRBJ2-1; no firm D call. Germline assignment: CDR1 MNHEY and CDR2 SVGAGI. The CDR3 length is 15 residues. Trimming cost V 0 bases and J 14 bases, with 20 bases left between them. DNA of the CDR3: TGTGCCAGCAGTTACTCGAGCTACTCCGCACAAAGGGAGTTCTTC. As protein: CASSYSSYSAQREFF.

The count of this clonotype is one. The gene calls are TRBV12-3 or TRBV12-4 and TRBJ2-1; D uncertain. The V end was cut by 3 bases, the J end by 9 bases, with 12 bases between. CDR3 size: 13 residues. The CDR3: CASSFYRASEQFF. The DNA of the CDR3 is TGTGCCAGCAGTTTCTATCGGGCGAGTGAGCAGTTCTTC.

As regards this clonotype: Because it lacks the conserved phenylalanine or tryptophan at the end, this CDR3 is likely a read error. V and J are TRBV20-1 and TRBJ2-1; perhaps TRBD2 as D (5 bases). The germline V gene encodes CDR1 DFQATT and CDR2 SNEGSKA (reference sequence). Trimming cost V 2 bases and J 10 bases, with 12 bases left between them. This CDR3 region has 12 residues. CDR3 coding DNA: TGCAGTGCTAGATACCGGCCGGGAGAGCAGTTCCTC. Residues: CSARYRPGEQFL.

V and J are TRBV28 and TRBJ2-1; 9 bases align to TRBD1. CDR3 length equals 13 residues. V lost 8 bases to trimming and J lost 3 bases; unmatched junction nucleotides: 2. Germline CDR1 is MDHEN and CDR2 is SYDVKM. CDR3 region: CASDRGIYNEQFF. The DNA of the CDR3 is TGTGCCAGCGACAGGGGGATCTACAATGAGCAGTTCTTC. Using reference TRBV28 and TRBJ2-1 for the parts outside the CDR3, the full variable domain is DVKVTQSSRYLVKRTGEKVFLECVQDMDHENMFWYRQDPGLGLRLIYFSYDVKMKEKGDIPEGYSVSREKKERFSLILESASTNQTSMYLCASDRGIYNEQFFGPGTRLTVL.

This clonotype was counted only a few times. The J gene is TRBJ2-3, the V gene TRBV6-1; D is possibly TRBD2 (6 bases). CDR1 MNHNS and CDR2 SASEGT come from the germline V gene. V was shortened by 5 bases and J by 4 bases, with 10 bases between the two germline ends. There are 13 residues in the CDR3. The CDR3 is CASSLGGADTQYF. CDR3 nucleotide sequence: TGTGCCAGCAGTTTGGGAGGAGCAGATACGCAGTATTTT.